Shown below are 29 T cell receptor beta chains from a single sample sequenced in a study of T-cell reconstitution after alpha-beta-depleted transplantation in children. This sample's TCRbeta library carried unique molecular identifier barcodes. A single record per CDR3 protein comes from TCRdb applying MiXCR to the PCR reads. The data hold a few hundred thousand distinct CDR3 sequences, with 11% observed a single time. The input for sequencing was PBMCs from the stem cell graft donor, taken from the stem cell graft. The receptors were sampled from a human donor who donated a stem cell graft to a child with acute myeloid leukemia.

Remarks on this clonotype: One end of the junction fails to match germline, which may point to a read error. The rearrangement uses TRBV5-1 and TRBJ2-7, with TRBD2 identical over 10 bases. This CDR3 region has 16 residues. Germline CDR1 and CDR2: SGHRS and YFSETQ. The CDR3 region is CSSSATGLAAPYEQYF. CDR3 coding DNA: TGCTCCAGCAGCGCAACAGGACTAGCGGCCCCCTACGAGCAGTACTTC.

This clonotype was counted many times. V usage is TRBV25-1 and J usage is TRBJ2-7, with D unresolved. V lost 4 bases to trimming and J lost 3 bases, with 4 bases between them. The CDR3 is 11 residues long. Germline V gene sequence: CDR1 MGHDK, CDR2 SYGVNS. The CDR3 spells CASSAIYEQYF. CDR3 DNA: TGTGCCAGCAGTGCCATCTACGAGCAGTACTTC.

The rearrangement uses TRBV5-1 and TRBJ1-5; D is undetermined. In germline, CDR1 is SGHRS, CDR2 YFSETQ. This CDR3 contains 14 residues. Trimming cost V 1 base and J 5 bases, with 10 bases left between them. The CDR3 loop is CASSLNTGDQPQHF. The CDR3 DNA is TGCGCCAGCAGCTTGAATACTGGGGATCAGCCCCAGCATTTT. Full variable domain (remainder filled in from reference TRBV5-1 and TRBJ1-5): KAGVTQTPRYLIKTRGQQVTLSCSPISGHRSVSWYQQTPGQGLQFLFEYFSETQRNKGNFPGRFSGRQFSNSRSEMNVSTLELGDSALYLCASSLNTGDQPQHFGDGTRLSIL.

This chain joins TRBV5-1 and TRBJ1-2; D is perhaps TRBD1 (5 bases). The V gene lost 0 bases and the J gene lost 2 bases, with 17 bases spanning the gap. This CDR3 spans 17 amino acids. CDR1 and CDR2 (germline): SGHRS, YFSETQ. The DNA for the CDR3 is TGCGCCAGCAGCTTGGCCGGGTCTGGGGCGCAGAACTATGGCTACACCTTC. Translated: CASSLAGSGAQNYGYTF.

This clonotype has only one observation. The chain combines TRBV6-5 with TRBJ1-2; 7 bases align to TRBD1. Germline CDR1 reads MNHEY; CDR2 reads SVGAGI. After removal of 3 bases from V and 5 bases from J, the junction contained 9 bases not matched to a gene. There are 15 residues in the CDR3. The CDR3 bases are TGTGCCAGCAGTTATTCCGGGACAGCGGGTTATGGCTACACCTTC. Protein: CASSYSGTAGYGYTF.

V gene TRBV27 combines with J gene TRBJ2-2; D could derive from TRBD1 or TRBD2 (5 bases each). The germline V gene encodes CDR1 MNHEY and CDR2 SMNVEV (reference sequence). V was pared by 7 bases and J by 4 bases, with 13 bases between. This CDR3 has 14 amino acids. CDR3 nucleotides: TGTGCCAGCACCTGGGGGTCGGGCACCGGGGAGCTGTTTTTT. Translating it yields CASTWGSGTGELFF.

This clonotype has only a few counts. Sequence at one end of the junction differs from germline and may be a read error. V usage is TRBV2 and J usage is TRBJ1-2; D is undetermined. In germline, CDR1 is SNHLY, CDR2 FYNNEI. The CDR3 is 14 residues long. CDR3 coding DNA: TGTGCCAGCGGTGAGGAGATAAATAACTATGGCTACACCTTC. Translating gives CASGEEINNYGYTF. The complete variable domain, with remaining parts taken from reference TRBV2 and TRBJ1-2, reads EPEVTQTPSHQVTQMGQEVILRCVPISNHLYFYWYRQILGQKVEFLVSFYNNEISEKSEIFDDQFSVERPDGSNFTLKIRSTKLEDSAMYFCASGEEINNYGYTFGSGTRLTVV.

This clonotype has only a few counts. This rearrangement joins TRBV7-3 to TRBJ2-1, with 9 bases identical to TRBD2. The CDR3 runs to 14 residues. Trimming took 1 base from V and 6 from J; bases not matched to a gene: 1. Germline V lookup: CDR1 SGHTA, CDR2 FQGTGA. The CDR3 here is CASSLSGGVNEQFF. For the CDR3, the DNA is TGTGCCAGCAGCTTAAGCGGGGGGGTCAATGAGCAGTTCTTC. Supplemented by reference TRBV7-3 and TRBJ2-1, the full variable domain reads GAGVSQTPSNKVTEKGKYVELRCDPISGHTALYWYRQSLGQGPEFLIYFQGTGAADDSGLPNDRFFAVRPEGSVSTLKIQRTERGDSAVYLCASSLSGGVNEQFFGPGTRLTVL.

This clonotype was recorded many times. The chain has TRBV29-1 and TRBJ2-1; D perhaps matches TRBD2 (6 bases). The CDR3 runs 11 residues. CDR1 is SQVTM and CDR2 is ANQGSEA in the germline V gene. Trimming removed 1 base from V and 13 bases from J, with 11 bases in between. In DNA form, the CDR3 reads TGCAGCGTTGAAGGGCTAGCGAAACAGTTCTTC. Amino acids: CSVEGLAKQFF.

This chain connects TRBV29-1 to TRBJ2-1, with D perhaps matching TRBD1 (7 bases). Trimming stripped 7 bases from V and 3 bases from J, with 13 bases between. The CDR3 sequence is 13 residues long. Germline CDR1 and CDR2: SQVTM and ANQGSEA. CDR3 in DNA: TGCAGCGCAGACAGGGACTTCTACAATGAGCAGTTCTTC. It encodes CSADRDFYNEQFF.

This clonotype has at least ten counts. The rearrangement uses TRBV12-3 or TRBV12-4 and TRBJ2-1; 13 bases are shared with TRBD2. J lost 13 bases, V lost 5 bases, and 8 bases had no gene match. This CDR3 region has 14 residues. The CDR3 DNA follows: TGTGCCAGCAGTACAGCCGGACTAGCGGGGGATCAGTTCTTC. Its protein is CASSTAGLAGDQFF.

This clonotype was seen only a few times. The genes are TRBV12-3 or TRBV12-4 and TRBJ2-1; 8 positions agree with TRBD2. V shed 5 bases, J shed 6 bases, and the junction held 6 bases outside the gene matches. CDR3 length: 14 residues. CDR3 sequence: CASSAIGTSNEQFF. CDR3 in DNA: TGTGCCAGCAGTGCCATTGGGACTAGCAATGAGCAGTTCTTC.

V and J are TRBV7-2 and TRBJ2-1, with D maybe TRBD2 (6 bases). The germline V and J ends were trimmed by 8 bases and 11 bases, with 25 bases remaining between them. Germline V gene lookup returns CDR1 SGHTA and CDR2 FQGNSA. The CDR3 contains 15 residues. The CDR3 DNA sequence: TGTGCCAGCCTGCCCGCGGGACTCTACGAATCTCAGCAGTTCTTC. Translating gives CASLPAGLYESQQFF.

This clonotype was seen more than once but under ten times. The V and J genes are TRBV15 and TRBJ2-1; possibly TRBD2 for D (5 bases). In germline, CDR1 is LNHNV, CDR2 YYDKDF (reference sequence). V lost 1 base and J lost 5, with 12 bases in between. The CDR3 is 15 amino acids. The CDR3 bases are TGTGCCACCAGCAGAGTAAAGTTAGCGAACAATGAGCAGTTCTTC. Translation gives CATSRVKLANNEQFF.

This clonotype was seen more than once but under ten times. The rearrangement uses TRBV27 and TRBJ2-3; D gene uncertain. This CDR3 spans 15 amino acids. Per germline, CDR1 MNHEY and CDR2 SMNVEV (reference sequence). Trimming left V 4 bases short and J 2 bases short, with 13 bases between. The DNA for the CDR3 is TGTGCCAGCAGTTCCCGCCTCGGTAACACAGATACGCAGTATTTT. Its translation: CASSSRLGNTDTQYF.

The V gene is TRBV20-1, the J gene TRBJ2-7; 7 bases agree with TRBD2. With V trimmed by 6 bases and J by 0 bases, 8 bases remained unmatched. The germline V gene has CDR1 DFQATT and CDR2 SNEGSKA (reference sequence). This CDR3 has 14 residues. CDR3 nucleotide sequence: TGCAGTGCCCATAGCGGGCGTCTCTCCTACGAGCAGTACTTC. Translated: CSAHSGRLSYEQYF.

This clonotype has only a few counts. This rearrangement joins TRBV20-1 to TRBJ2-4; TRBD1 might be the D (8 bases). Trimming stripped 4 bases from V and 6 bases from J, with 13 bases between. Germline V gene data show CDR1 as DFQATT and CDR2 as SNEGSKA (reference sequence). This CDR3 is built from 13 residues. DNA of the CDR3: TGCAGTGCTAAAACAGGGGGGGGAAACATTCAGTACTTC. This encodes CSAKTGGGNIQYF.

This clonotype was counted only a few times. The chain employs TRBV11-2 and TRBJ2-2; 12 positions agree with TRBD2. CDR1 is SGHAT, CDR2 FQNNGV, per germline. The CDR3 is made up of 18 amino acids. With V trimmed by 0 bases and J by 1 base, 3 bases remained unmatched. This chain's CDR3 is CASSLERTSGMNTGELFF. Written as DNA, the CDR3 is TGTGCCAGCAGCTTAGAGCGGACTAGCGGGATGAACACCGGGGAGCTGTTTTTT.

The genes are TRBV5-1 and TRBJ1-1; D remains ambiguous. The CDR3 is 13 amino acids. The germline gives CDR1 SGHRS, CDR2 YFSETQ. The ends were cut back, 4 bases at V and 4 bases at J, with 11 bases in the middle. The CDR3 DNA follows: TGCGCCAGCAGCCGAGAGGAGTTCACTGAAGCTTTCTTT. Encoded protein: CASSREEFTEAFF.

The rearrangement uses TRBV19 and TRBJ1-1, with D unresolved. The CDR3 runs to 13 residues. The germline V gene encodes CDR1 LNHDA and CDR2 SQIVND (reference sequence). Trimming took off 3 bases at V and 11 bases at J, with 16 bases between the two ends. The CDR3 sequence is CASSIPTEAYAFF. The CDR3 DNA reads as TGTGCCAGTAGTATCCCGACGGAAGCCTACGCTTTCTTT.

CDR3 loop: CAIRGLAGATDTQYF. CDR3 DNA: TGTGCCATCAGGGGACTAGCGGGAGCTACAGATACGCAGTATTTT. The chain carries TRBV10-3 and TRBJ2-3; 14 bases match TRBD2. The V gene's germline CDR1 is ENHRY and CDR2 SYGVKD. CDR3 size: 15 residues. With V trimmed by 6 bases and J by 3 bases, 2 bases remained unmatched.

This clonotype was observed many times. The genes are TRBV15 and TRBJ2-4; D may match TRBD1 or TRBD2 (5 bases each). This CDR3 region has 16 residues. Trimming left V 1 base short and J 5 bases short, with 15 bases between. Germline lookup yields CDR1 LNHNV and CDR2 YYDKDF (reference sequence). This CDR3 is CATSRGDLGFQNIQYF. CDR3 coding DNA: TGTGCCACCAGCAGAGGGGACCTTGGGTTCCAAAACATTCAGTACTTC.

The sample holds a few counts of this clonotype. The chain couples TRBV7-8 to TRBJ2-3; D might be TRBD1 (6 bases). Germline loops: CDR1 SGHVS, CDR2 FQNEAQ. This CDR3 has 16 residues. Trimming left V 5 bases short and J 5 bases short, with 20 bases between. CDR3 bases: TGTGCCAGCAGCCCAGGAACAATGGGGGCTGGAGATACGCAGTATTTT. It translates to CASSPGTMGAGDTQYF.

This chain connects TRBV5-1 to TRBJ2-1; no firm D call. Germline lookup yields CDR1 SGHRS and CDR2 YFSETQ. This CDR3 has 15 residues. V lost 0 bases to trimming and J lost 4 bases, with 11 bases between them. The DNA of the CDR3 is TGCGCCAGCAGCTTGGGGAGTCTGGCTTACAATGAGCAGTTCTTC. This encodes CASSLGSLAYNEQFF. Combining the CDR3 with reference TRBV5-1 and TRBJ2-1 gives the whole variable domain KAGVTQTPRYLIKTRGQQVTLSCSPISGHRSVSWYQQTPGQGLQFLFEYFSETQRNKGNFPGRFSGRQFSNSRSEMNVSTLELGDSALYLCASSLGSLAYNEQFFGPGTRLTVL.

This clonotype was counted at least ten times. The rearrangement links TRBV6-2 or TRBV6-3 to TRBJ2-2; D unclear. Trimming left V 0 bases short and J 4 bases short, with 12 bases between. There are 16 residues in the CDR3. Germline lookup yields CDR1 MNHEY and CDR2 SVGEGT. CDR3: CASSYSRAAGTGELFF. The CDR3 DNA is TGTGCCAGCAGTTACTCAAGGGCAGCAGGCACCGGGGAGCTGTTTTTT.

The chain has TRBV20-1 and TRBJ2-2, with D perhaps assigned TRBD1 or TRBD2 (5 bases each). The CDR3 is made up of 13 amino acids. Germline V gene data show CDR1 as DFQATT and CDR2 as SNEGSKA (reference sequence). Trimming pared 6 bases from V and 4 bases from J, leaving 12 bases between. The CDR3 sequence: CSATGTLTGELFF. The CDR3 nucleotides are TGCAGTGCCACCGGGACCCTCACCGGGGAGCTGTTTTTT.

The table lists this clonotype with a few counts. This rearrangement joins TRBV20-1 to TRBJ2-1; 9 bases agree with TRBD1. With 6 bases clipped from V and 9 bases from J, the junction kept 12 bases outside the gene matches. Germline lookup yields CDR1 DFQATT and CDR2 SNEGSKA (reference sequence). This CDR3 has 14 residues. CDR3 coding DNA: TGCAGTGCCCTCCACAGGGGGCATTTGGGTGAGCAGTTCTTC. This translates into CSALHRGHLGEQFF.

This clonotype was seen only a few times. J is TRBJ2-5 and V is TRBV18; D uncertain. The CDR3 runs 15 residues. The germline V and J ends were trimmed by 0 bases and 4 bases, with 12 bases remaining between them. CDR1 and CDR2 (germline): KGHSH, LQKENI. CDR3 sequence: CASSPPSRVRETQYF. CDR3 coding DNA: TGTGCCAGCTCACCACCGTCTAGGGTCAGAGAGACCCAGTACTTC.

The CDR3 loop is CSADRDRGGNEQFF. The CDR3 nucleotides are TGCAGTGCTGACCGGGACAGGGGGGGAAATGAGCAGTTCTTC. This chain joins TRBV20-1 and TRBJ2-1; TRBD1 aligns across 11 bases. The J segment lost 7 bases and the V segment lost 5 bases, leaving 7 bases of the junction unmatched. Looked up from germline, CDR1 is DFQATT and CDR2 is SNEGSKA (reference sequence). The CDR3 spans 14 residues.